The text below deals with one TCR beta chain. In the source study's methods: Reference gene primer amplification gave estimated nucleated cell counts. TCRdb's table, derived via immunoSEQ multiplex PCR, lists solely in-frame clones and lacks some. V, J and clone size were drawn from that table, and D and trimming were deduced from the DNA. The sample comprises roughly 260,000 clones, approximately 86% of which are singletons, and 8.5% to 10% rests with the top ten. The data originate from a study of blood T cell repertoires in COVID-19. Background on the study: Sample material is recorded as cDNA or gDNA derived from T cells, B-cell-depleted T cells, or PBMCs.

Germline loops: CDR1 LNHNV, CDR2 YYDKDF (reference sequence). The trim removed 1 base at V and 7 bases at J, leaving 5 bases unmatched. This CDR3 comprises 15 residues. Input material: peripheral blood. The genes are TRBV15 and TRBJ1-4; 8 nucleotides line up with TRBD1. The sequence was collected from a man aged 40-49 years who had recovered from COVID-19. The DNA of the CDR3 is TGTGCCACCAGCAGAGCTGGACAGGGAATTGAAAAACTGTTTTTT. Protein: CATSRAGQGIEKLFF.